This T cell receptor beta chain was observed in a study of cytomegalovirus exposure and HLA in healthy donors. A multiplex PCR was run with 60 Vbeta primers and 13 Jbeta primers. Clones were sequenced by immunoSEQ multiplex PCR, and TCRdb holds only the in-frame ones, with some missing. Here the sample spans approximately 94,000 clones, 76% being singletons. Losses at the gene ends were 3 bases for V and 8 bases for J; bases not matched to a gene: 6. CDR1 is LNHNV and CDR2 is YYDKDF in the germline V gene (reference sequence). CDR3 length: 15 amino acids. This TCR was recovered from a young man in good health and CMV-seropositive. Sequencing was done on a sample of PBMCs. The chain couples TRBV15 to TRBJ2-2, with 10 bases aligning to TRBD1. CDR3 residues: CATSRIDRGLGELFF. The CDR3, as DNA: TGTGCCACCAGCAGGATTGACAGGGGGCTTGGGGAGCTGTTTTTT.